Listed here are 24 T cell receptor beta chains from one sample, sequenced in a study of regulatory T cells in long-lasting Graves disease. Time point described: newly diagnosed GD, antithyroid drugs for less than 3 months. PBMC-extracted RNA yielded the TCR library. To make TCR beta libraries, researchers used iRepertoire HTBI primers and Arm-PCR of CDR3 regions. A single record per CDR3 protein comes from TCRdb applying MiXCR to the multiplex PCR reads. The sample shows roughly 560,000 distinct CDR3 sequences, 12% of them seen only once. The data were also submitted as part of a second study, on T cells in Graves' hyperthyroidism and ophthalmopathy.

The starting material was peripheral blood mononuclear cells (PBMCs), obtained at new diagnosis, from a patient treated with antithyroid drugs. All receptors come from a woman younger than 45 with Graves disease.

This clonotype has a handful of counts. The V and J genes are TRBV2 and TRBJ1-2; the D is unclear. This CDR3 region has 14 residues. Per the germline V gene, CDR1 is SNHLY and CDR2 is FYNNEI. V was clipped by 7 bases and J by 3 bases, with 15 bases between them. The CDR3 loop reads CASIPNKFYYGYTF. The CDR3 DNA is TGTGCCAGCATCCCCAACAAGTTTTACTATGGCTACACCTTC.

This clonotype has ten or more counts. This chain connects TRBV28 to TRBJ1-5; D gene ambiguous. The CDR3 is 15 residues long. V lost 5 bases, J lost 6 bases, and 17 bases lay in between. Germline V gene data show CDR1 as MDHEN and CDR2 as SYDVKM. The DNA of the CDR3 is TGTGCCAGCAGTCCCACCCTTGGGGATGGTCAGCCCCAGCATTTT. This translates into CASSPTLGDGQPQHF.

This clonotype occurred a few times. The chain uses TRBV19 and TRBJ2-6; D might be TRBD2 (6 bases). The germline V gene has CDR1 LNHDA and CDR2 SQIVND (reference sequence). Trimming shortened V by 9 bases and J by 0 bases, and 27 bases separated the two germline ends. The CDR3 has 20 residues. CDR3 amino acids: CASRDPFGGGNGSGANVLTF. DNA of the CDR3: TGTGCCAGCCGCGACCCCTTCGGTGGGGGGAATGGCTCTGGGGCCAACGTCCTGACTTTC. Full variable domain (rest looked up from reference TRBV19 and TRBJ2-6): DGGITQSPKYLFRKEGQNVTLSCEQNLNHDAMYWYRQDPGQGLRLIYYSQIVNDFQKGDIAEGYSVSREKKESFPLTVTSAQKNPTAFYLCASRDPFGGGNGSGANVLTFGAGSRLTVL.

The V and J genes are TRBV19 and TRBJ2-4; D remains ambiguous. V dropped 4 bases and J dropped 0 bases, with 10 bases sitting between them. Germline values: CDR1 LNHDA, CDR2 SQIVND (reference sequence). This CDR3 has 15 residues. The CDR3 coding sequence is TGTGCCAGTAGTACAGTGAGCCTAGCCAAAAACATTCAGTACTTC. This translates into CASSTVSLAKNIQYF. Full variable domain (remainder filled in from reference TRBV19 and TRBJ2-4): DGGITQSPKYLFRKEGQNVTLSCEQNLNHDAMYWYRQDPGQGLRLIYYSQIVNDFQKGDIAEGYSVSREKKESFPLTVTSAQKNPTAFYLCASSTVSLAKNIQYFGAGTRLSVL.

This clonotype was counted ten times or more. In DNA, the CDR3 is TGTGCCAGCAGCTTAACTAGCGGGTCAAAGACCCAGTACTTC. It codes for CASSLTSGSKTQYF. This chain joins TRBV11-3 and TRBJ2-5; TRBD2 matches at 9 bases. The CDR3 sequence is 14 residues long. Germline CDR1 is SGHNT and CDR2 is YENEEA. Trimming removed 2 bases from V and 6 bases from J; junction bases left unmatched: 4. The full variable domain, its missing parts supplied by reference TRBV11-3 and TRBJ2-5, is EAGVVQSPRYKIIEKKQPVAFWCNPISGHNTLYWYLQNLGQGPELLIRYENEEAVDDSQLPKDRFSAERLKGVDSTLKIQPAELGDSAVYLCASSLTSGSKTQYFGPGTRLLVL.

This clonotype was counted only a few times. The gene calls are TRBV11-3 and TRBJ2-7; no clear D gene. Looked up from germline, CDR1 is SGHNT and CDR2 is YENEEA. The CDR3 length is 12 residues. V lost 5 bases, J lost 3 bases, and 8 bases lay in between. The CDR3 bases are TGTGCCAGCAGCGCCGTTTTCTACGAGCAGTACTTC. It is translated as CASSAVFYEQYF.

This clonotype was counted many times. The chain uses TRBV28 and TRBJ2-2, with 8 bases that match TRBD2. The J segment lost 6 bases and the V segment lost 7 bases, leaving 16 bases of the junction unmatched. Germline CDR1 is MDHEN and CDR2 is SYDVKM. The CDR3 loop spans 17 amino acids. CDR3 nucleotide sequence: TGTGCCAGCATCTCCTCCCTGGGGGCGGGAGGAGCCGGGGAGCTGTTTTTT. Protein sequence: CASISSLGAGGAGELFF.

This clonotype was seen more than once but under ten times. It may be a read error: a sequence one base away is much more abundant. This sequence joins TRBV11-2 and TRBJ2-7; D is possibly TRBD2 (6 bases). Germline assignment: CDR1 SGHAT and CDR2 FQNNGV. The CDR3 contains 14 residues. Trimming shortened V by 7 bases and J by 2 bases, and 15 bases separated the two germline ends. DNA for the CDR3: TGTGCCAGCAACCGACTAGACGTACCCTACGAGCAGTACTTC. The encoded protein is CASNRLDVPYEQYF.

This clonotype was seen more than once but under ten times. The chain has TRBV12-3 or TRBV12-4 and TRBJ2-1; tentative D call: TRBD2 (7 bases). The CDR3 is made up of 12 amino acids. Trimming stripped 5 bases from V and 10 bases from J, with 12 bases between. For the CDR3, the DNA is TGTGCCAGCAGTCCGGGGGGCGGGGAGCAGTTCTTC. This encodes CASSPGGGEQFF.

Many counts were recorded for this clonotype. The chain links TRBV12-3 or TRBV12-4 to TRBJ2-2; D uncertain. The V and J ends lost 7 bases and 7 bases respectively, with 7 bases between them. The CDR3 loop spans 11 amino acids. This CDR3 is CASNHDGELFF. In nucleotides, the CDR3 is TGTGCCAGCAACCATGACGGGGAGCTGTTTTTT.

This clonotype was seen many times. The chain is built from TRBV20-1 and TRBJ2-7; weak D call: TRBD2 (6 bases). Germline V gene lookup returns CDR1 DFQATT and CDR2 SNEGSKA (reference sequence). Trimming took off 6 bases at V and 4 bases at J, with 13 bases between the two ends. The length of the CDR3 is 12 residues. CDR3 nucleotides: TGCAGTGCGTTTGGCGGGACTTACGAGCAGTACTTC. Translating gives CSAFGGTYEQYF.

This clonotype was picked up many times. The gene calls are TRBV7-2 and TRBJ2-5; no clear D. TRBJ2-1 explains the end of the DNA better; the J call may be wrong. CDR3 length equals 12 residues. Germline V CDR1 and CDR2: SGHTA, FQGNSA. The chain's CDR3 is CASSLVANEQFF. The CDR3, as DNA: TGTGCCAGCAGCTTAGTCGCCAATGAGCAGTTCTTC.

This clonotype was seen at least ten times. This chain connects TRBV20-1 to TRBJ2-7; D is perhaps TRBD2 (6 bases). V dropped 3 bases and J dropped 7 bases, with 10 bases sitting between them. The germline CDR1 and CDR2 sequences are DFQATT and SNEGSKA (reference sequence). The CDR3 is made up of 11 amino acids. In DNA, the CDR3 is TGCAGTGCTAGCAGGGCGGGGGAGCAGTACTTC. Translation gives CSASRAGEQYF.

This clonotype was observed many times. The rearrangement uses TRBV28 and TRBJ2-4; weak D call: TRBD2 (5 bases). From germline, CDR1 is MDHEN and CDR2 SYDVKM. V was shortened by 7 bases and J by 0 bases, with 10 bases between the two germline ends. This CDR3 contains 14 residues. CDR3 residues: CASTEDLAKNIQYF. CDR3 DNA: TGTGCCAGCACGGAGGATTTAGCCAAAAACATTCAGTACTTC.

J is TRBJ2-2 and V is TRBV29-1; D remains ambiguous. Germline V gene sequence: CDR1 SQVTM, CDR2 ANQGSEA. V was pared by 4 bases and J by 2 bases, with 11 bases between. The CDR3 length is 14 residues. DNA of the CDR3: TGCAGCGTTGGTCTCCAACCTAACACCGGGGAGCTGTTTTTT. Protein product: CSVGLQPNTGELFF.

This clonotype was observed at least ten times. The CDR3 loop is CAWSVIRAQYF. DNA for the CDR3: TGTGCCTGGAGTGTAATCAGGGCGCAGTATTTT. The V call is TRBV30, the J call TRBJ2-3; D might be TRBD1 (5 bases). CDR1 GTSNPN and CDR2 SVGIG come from the germline V gene (reference sequence). Trimming took 0 bases from V and 10 from J, leaving 8 bases between them. This CDR3 spans 11 amino acids.

This clonotype was recorded at least ten times. The chain recombines TRBV19 with TRBJ1-1; 7 bases align to TRBD1. Trimming at V came to 7 bases and at J to 5 bases, leaving 10 bases not matched to a gene. The CDR3 covers 14 residues. The germline CDR1 and CDR2 sequences are LNHDA and SQIVND (reference sequence). The chain's CDR3 is CASTPRQGGTEAFF. CDR3 bases: TGTGCCAGTACCCCCAGACAGGGAGGGACTGAAGCTTTCTTT.

This clonotype came up many times. The chain carries TRBV30 and TRBJ2-7; 10 nucleotides match TRBD1. The CDR3 is 13 residues long. The trim removed 5 bases at V and 6 bases at J, leaving 7 bases unmatched. Looked up from germline, CDR1 is GTSNPN and CDR2 is SVGIG (reference sequence). CDR3 protein: CAWDRGLLGEQYF. The DNA of the CDR3 is TGTGCCTGGGACAGGGGGCTTTTGGGCGAGCAGTACTTC.

The sample holds many counts of this clonotype. The gene calls are TRBV9 and TRBJ2-1, with D possibly being TRBD1 (5 bases). Germline V gene data show CDR1 as SGDLS and CDR2 as YYNGEE. V gave up 5 bases and J gave up 1 base, with 13 bases separating them. The CDR3 covers 15 residues. CDR3: CASSASGISYNEQFF. CDR3 nucleotide sequence: TGTGCCAGCAGTGCTTCAGGGATTTCCTACAATGAGCAGTTCTTC.

This clonotype was recorded many times. The junction shows a germline mismatch at one end, possibly a read error. The chain joins TRBV20-1 to TRBJ1-1; TRBD1 agrees at 8 bases. The CDR3 has 13 amino acids. Germline-derived CDR1 and CDR2 are DFQATT and SNEGSKA (reference sequence). CDR3 coding DNA: TGCAGTGCTTGGGACAGGTCTAGGGCTGAAGCTGTCTTT. It yields the protein CSAWDRSRAEAVF.

This clonotype was counted many times. The chain uses TRBV20-1 and TRBJ1-2; tentative D call: TRBD1 (5 bases). The ends were cut back, 3 bases at V and 3 bases at J, with 14 bases in the middle. The CDR3 has 14 amino acids. Per germline, CDR1 DFQATT and CDR2 SNEGSKA (reference sequence). The CDR3 DNA sequence: TGCAGTGCTAGCCCTGTGCAGGGCGACTATGGCTACACCTTC. Protein: CSASPVQGDYGYTF.

This clonotype was observed a few times. The rearrangement links TRBV10-3 to TRBJ2-3; D remains unclear. Germline CDR1 ENHRY, CDR2 SYGVKD. The CDR3 contains 12 residues. Deletions cut 6 bases from V and 3 bases from J, with 7 bases between. The DNA of the CDR3 is TGTGCCATCAGCCAAAGTACAGATACGCAGTATTTT. It yields the protein CAISQSTDTQYF.

This clonotype was found many times. This sequence joins TRBV10-3 and TRBJ2-1; TRBD2 agrees at 8 bases. Looked up from germline, CDR1 is ENHRY and CDR2 is SYGVKD. With V trimmed by 8 bases and J by 9 bases, 18 bases remained unmatched. This CDR3 is 16 amino acids long. This chain's CDR3 is CAILTEAGVGRGEQFF. CDR3 bases: TGTGCCATCCTGACCGAAGCGGGAGTGGGGAGAGGTGAGCAGTTCTTC.

This clonotype was observed a few times. The V gene is TRBV19, the J gene TRBJ2-2, with 12 positions matching TRBD2. The V gene's germline CDR1 is LNHDA and CDR2 SQIVND (reference sequence). The CDR3 covers 15 residues. Germline trimming cut 6 bases from V and 9 bases from J; bases unmatched to any gene: 8. In nucleotides, the CDR3 is TGTGCCAGTAGCCCTAGCGGGAGGGCGGGAAGGGAGCTGTTTTTT. Its translation is CASSPSGRAGRELFF. The full variable domain, rest sourced from reference TRBV19 and TRBJ2-2, is DGGITQSPKYLFRKEGQNVTLSCEQNLNHDAMYWYRQDPGQGLRLIYYSQIVNDFQKGDIAEGYSVSREKKESFPLTVTSAQKNPTAFYLCASSPSGRAGRELFFGEGSRLTVL.